This TCR beta chain was identified during a study of molecular identifiers for immune sequencing clone quantification. Germline lookup yields CDR1 SEHNR and CDR2 FQNEAQ (reference sequence). V was pared by 5 bases and J by 3 bases, with 10 bases of the junction left unmatched. CDR3 size: 15 residues. Via MiXCR, TCRdb re-called the PCR reads, giving one row per CDR3 protein. The sample includes just over 35,000 distinct CDR3 sequences, about 20% of them seen just once. A note on this clonotype: Its specificity is unknown.

Study-level findings and limits: Spiked-in Jurkat TCR RNA corresponding to one cell was reported as detectable against approximately 930,000 naive cells.

As CD8+CD4-CCR7+CD45RA+ cells, naive CD8 T cells were sorted. The source material was naive CD8+ T cells from blood, with Jurkat cell RNA spiked in. Subset specified: FACS-sorted CD8+CD4-CCR7+CD45RA+ naive T cells. The receptor was derived from a human donor in good health. Some libraries in this study had Jurkat cell RNA spiked in. The rearrangement uses TRBV7-9 and TRBJ2-7, with TRBD2 identical over 7 bases. The CDR3 DNA reads TGTGCCAGCAGCCCACCCGTTGCGGGAGACTACGAGCAGTACTTC. It specifies CASSPPVAGDYEQYF.